This note documents a single T cell receptor (beta chain) sequence. This sample is drawn from a study of CD4 T cells in relation to SARS-CoV-2 and coronaviruses. Trimming left V 9 bases short and J 2 bases short, with 16 bases between. CDR1 SGHDT and CDR2 YYEEEE come from the germline V gene. This CDR3 has 14 amino acids. Repertoires were generated with immunoSEQ multiplex PCR, while TCRdb's copy carries only in-frame clones and drops some. The sample lists some 35,000 clones; 88% were seen once. The sequenced material came from memory CD4+ T cells from PBMCs. The sequence was obtained from an adult with COVID-19. This rearrangement joins TRBV5-6 to TRBJ2-3, with D possibly being TRBD2 (7 bases). CDR3 bases: TGTGCCACCAATGCGGGGGCCGACACAGATACGCAGTATTTT. Translated: CATNAGADTDTQYF.